The count of the clone carrying this T cell receptor beta chain is one. The CDR3 has 13 residues. V was cut by 4 bases and J by 4 bases, with 13 bases left in between. The germline V gene has CDR1 SQVTM and CDR2 ANQGSEA. The data derive from a study of beta chain features in type 1 diabetes. Reverse transcription of all isolated RNA meant that expressed TCRB transcripts were sequenced. Naive, central memory and regulatory T cell samples averaged around 3.8 million reads. Assay: immunoSEQ multiplex PCR; the TCRdb copy retains only in-frame clones and omits some. The sample yields a few hundred thousand clones, 27% seen once.

The receptor's source is a man aged 25 to 40 in good health. Sequences were obtained from central memory CD4+ T cells from blood. This chain joins TRBV29-1 and TRBJ1-1, with TRBD1 as a possible D gene (5 bases). CDR3 coding DNA: TGCAGCGTTGTTTCTCTAGGGACCACTGAAGCTTTCTTT. As protein: CSVVSLGTTEAFF.